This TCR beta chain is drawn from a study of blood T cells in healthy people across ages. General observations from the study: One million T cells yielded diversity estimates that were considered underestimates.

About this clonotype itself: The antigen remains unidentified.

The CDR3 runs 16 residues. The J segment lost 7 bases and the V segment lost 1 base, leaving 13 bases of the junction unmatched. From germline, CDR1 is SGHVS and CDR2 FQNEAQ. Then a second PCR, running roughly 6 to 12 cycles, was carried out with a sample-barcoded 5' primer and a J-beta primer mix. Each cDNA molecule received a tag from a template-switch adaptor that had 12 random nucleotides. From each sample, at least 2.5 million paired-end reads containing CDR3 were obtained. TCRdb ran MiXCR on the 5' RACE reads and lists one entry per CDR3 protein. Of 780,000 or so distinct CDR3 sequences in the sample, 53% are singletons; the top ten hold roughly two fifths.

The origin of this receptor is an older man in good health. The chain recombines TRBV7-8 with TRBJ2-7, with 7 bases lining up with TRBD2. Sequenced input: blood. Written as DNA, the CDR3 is TGTGCCAGCAGCTTAGAACCAGGACTAGACAACAATGAGCAGTACTTC. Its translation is CASSLEPGLDNNEQYF.